What follows is one T cell receptor (beta chain) and its context. The data were taken from a study of blood T cell repertoires in COVID-19. Looking at the study overall: Samples came from the United States, Italy and Spain, spanning acute and convalescent COVID-19. In each case, the material was cDNA or gDNA derived from T cells, B-cell-depleted T cells, or PBMCs.

Original processing notes: Amplification of reference gene primers was used by the study to estimate nucleated cell counts. Generated by immunoSEQ multiplex PCR, the TCRdb table keeps only in-frame clones and is missing some. Clone size and V and J calls were adopted from that table, with D and trimming inferred from the DNA. The sample yields around 100,000 clones, around four fifths seen once. The CDR3 runs to 16 residues. V dropped 6 bases and J dropped 0 bases, with 12 bases sitting between them. Germline CDR1 reads LNHDA; CDR2 reads SQIVND (reference sequence). The origin of this receptor is a man aged 45 to 65 with active or convalescent COVID-19. Source material: peripheral blood. This chain uses TRBV19 with TRBJ1-6; D gene ambiguous. CDR3 DNA: TGTGCCAGTAGACAACAGCTGAGCTCCTATAATTCACCCCTCCACTTT. Protein sequence: CASRQQLSSYNSPLHF.